This passage covers 6 T cell receptor beta chains from one sample sequenced in a study of cytomegalovirus exposure and HLA in healthy donors. With 60 Vbeta and 13 Jbeta primers, the PCR was carried out. Assay used: immunoSEQ multiplex PCR; TCRdb lists only in-frame clones, some missing. The sample includes 130,000 to 150,000 clones, approximately 79% seen only once; the top ten take about 0.62%. Input material: PBMCs. The receptors stem from a male donor in good health and CMV-seronegative.

The chain has TRBV19 and TRBJ2-1; 12 nucleotides agree with TRBD2. The germline V gene has CDR1 LNHDA and CDR2 SQIVND (reference sequence). The CDR3 has 14 amino acids. With 3 bases clipped from V and 7 bases from J, the junction kept 1 base outside the gene matches. The chain's CDR3 is CASSITSGRNEQFF. The CDR3 nucleotides are TGTGCCAGTAGTATCACTAGCGGGAGGAATGAGCAGTTCTTC.

The gene calls are TRBV10-2 and TRBJ2-1; D possibly corresponds to TRBD2 (6 bases). This CDR3 region has 14 residues. Germline lookup yields CDR1 WSHSY and CDR2 SAAADI. The germline V and J ends were trimmed by 6 bases and 8 bases, with 17 bases remaining between them. In nucleotides, the CDR3 is TGCGCCAGCAGAACTAGCCGCTCGATAGATGAGCAGTTCTTC. This gives the protein CASRTSRSIDEQFF.

The chain links TRBV27 to TRBJ2-1; possible D gene TRBD2, 5 bases. CDR1 and CDR2 (germline): MNHEY, SMNVEV (reference sequence). With 2 bases removed from V and 8 bases from J, the gap between germline ends came to 10 bases. The CDR3 has 13 residues. CDR3 in DNA: TGTGCCAGCAGTTTAAGGTCGGGGTATGAGCAGTTCTTC. Amino acid sequence: CASSLRSGYEQFF.

This chain uses TRBV2 with TRBJ2-2; no clear D. CDR3 length: 13 residues. Looked up from germline, CDR1 is SNHLY and CDR2 is FYNNEI. The V and J ends lost 6 bases and 2 bases respectively, with 7 bases between them. This chain's CDR3 is CASSVTNTGELFF. The CDR3 region has the DNA TGTGCCAGCAGCGTTACAAACACCGGGGAGCTGTTTTTT.

The chain has TRBV9 and TRBJ1-1; no clear D. Trimming removed 2 bases at V and 4 bases at J, with 9 bases between. The CDR3 consists of 13 residues. Germline CDR1 and CDR2: SGDLS and YYNGEE. This CDR3 is CASSVRPGTEAFF. DNA of the CDR3: TGTGCCAGCAGCGTGCGCCCGGGCACTGAAGCTTTCTTT.

The chain couples TRBV29-1 to TRBJ1-1; D is undetermined. Germline V gene data show CDR1 as SQVTM and CDR2 as ANQGSEA. Trimming took 4 bases from V and 2 from J, leaving 8 bases between them. The CDR3 length is 12 residues. The CDR3 DNA follows: TGCAGCGTTGTCGTCACAAACACTGAAGCTTTCTTT. This translates into CSVVVTNTEAFF.